This section outlines one T cell receptor (beta chain) sequence together with its context. The clone's antigen remains unknown. No much larger clonotype is one base removed from it; base qualities were not supplied. These data originate in a study of cytomegalovirus exposure and HLA in healthy donors (dated by TCRdb to between 2016 and 2019). Context from the whole study: According to a later analysis, one platform produced both the 100 to 150 validation repertoires and the approximately 660 repertoires of the first cohort. The study was designed to test whether signatures of past pathogen exposure could be identified by cataloging public T cell receptors. In addition to the first cohort of 500 to 850 subjects, a separate validation cohort of over 90 different subjects was used. The study combined high-throughput TCR immunosequencing, statistical association of individual TCRs with disease status, and machine learning to predict cytomegalovirus infection status.

Based on the germline V gene (reference sequence), the CDR1 and CDR2 sequences are SEHNR and FQNEAQ. Inclusive of the bounding cysteine and phenylalanine, the CDR3 is 16 residues long. Of all the DNA, just the CDR3 is kept, 48 bases in frame from base 1. Trimming accounts for 5 bases at V and 1 base at J, while the number of junction bases matched to no gene is 8. Results and caveats for the whole study, not just this receptor: Cytomegalovirus status was reported to be diagnosed by the classifier with high specificity and sensitivity in both the original and validation cohorts. The validation cohort had no HLA typing available for a later analysis, so co-occurrence within that cohort was assessed over all 120 or so repertoires. In vitro tests confirmed that a few of the cytomegalovirus-associated TCR beta chains recognize cytomegalovirus antigens. Most TCR sequences were seen in very few donors, while some public TCRs were found in many individuals. The authors suggested that the approach could potentially be generalized to other disease states and immunological phenotypes. Subsequent analysis determined that TCRs grouped into clusters in the first cohort also showed a tendency toward co-occurrence across the 120 or so validation repertoires, and 85% to 95% of cluster scores exceeded 0. The study listed 164 TCR beta chains as associated with cytomegalovirus.

Libraries were constructed by the immunoSEQ multiplex PCR assay. The paper's processing steps were these. A statistical classification framework was built to diagnose cytomegalovirus status from the catalog of TCR beta chain sequences. The source is immuneACCESS, and TCRdb retained only in-frame sequences with V and J called. Part of the clones is not carried over; for the studies checked, unresolved V genes explain less than half of this, and the remainder is unexplained. Clone size and V and J calls were adopted from that table, with D and trimming inferred from the DNA. Counted in this sample were approximately 160,000 clones; roughly 80% of them appeared once. The ten largest make up 2% to 2.5% of the sample. Separate from the approximately 700-subject first cohort, the validation cohort of over 90 subjects was the group to which the donors belonged.

The sequenced material came from PBMCs. The TCR was taken from a man aged 25 to 40 in good health and CMV-seropositive. Recombination joined TRBV7-9 with TRBJ1-1; 9 of the junction bases match TRBD1. The CDR3: CASSRNRGLGNTEAFF. At the DNA level, the sequence is TGTGCCAGCAGCCGAAACAGGGGGCTCGGGAACACTGAAGCTTTCTTT.